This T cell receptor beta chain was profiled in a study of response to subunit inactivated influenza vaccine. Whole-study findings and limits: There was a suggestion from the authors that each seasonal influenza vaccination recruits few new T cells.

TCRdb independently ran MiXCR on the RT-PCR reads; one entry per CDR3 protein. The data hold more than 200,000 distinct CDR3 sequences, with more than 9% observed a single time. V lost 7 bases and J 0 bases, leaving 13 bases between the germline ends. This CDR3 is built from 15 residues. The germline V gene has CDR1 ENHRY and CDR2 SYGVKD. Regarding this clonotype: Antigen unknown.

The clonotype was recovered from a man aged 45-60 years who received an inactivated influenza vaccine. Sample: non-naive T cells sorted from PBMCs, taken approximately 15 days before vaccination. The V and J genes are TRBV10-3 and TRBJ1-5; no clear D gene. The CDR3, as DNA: TGTGCCATCAAGGAGAGCGAGAATAGCAATCAGCCCCAGCATTTT. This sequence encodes CAIKESENSNQPQHF.